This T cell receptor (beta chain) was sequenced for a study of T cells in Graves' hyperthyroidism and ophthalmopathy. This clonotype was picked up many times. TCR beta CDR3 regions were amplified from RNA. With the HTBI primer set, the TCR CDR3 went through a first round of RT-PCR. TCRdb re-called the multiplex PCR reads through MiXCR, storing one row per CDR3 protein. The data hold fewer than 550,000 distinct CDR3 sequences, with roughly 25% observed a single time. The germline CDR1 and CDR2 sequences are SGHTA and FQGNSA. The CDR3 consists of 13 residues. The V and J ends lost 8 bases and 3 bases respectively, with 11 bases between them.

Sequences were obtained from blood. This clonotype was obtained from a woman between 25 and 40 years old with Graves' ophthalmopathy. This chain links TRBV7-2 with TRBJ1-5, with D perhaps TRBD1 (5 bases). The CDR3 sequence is CASGTGVNQPQHF. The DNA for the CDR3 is TGTGCCAGCGGAACAGGAGTCAATCAGCCCCAGCATTTT.